This T cell receptor (beta chain) derives from a study of blood T cell repertoires in COVID-19. TCRdb's copy holds only in-frame clones and misses some; the assay was immunoSEQ multiplex PCR. The table records 300,000 to 350,000 clones, 90% of them present only once. The CDR3 extends over 14 amino acids. Germline V lookup: CDR1 SGHAT, CDR2 FQNNGV. Unmatched junction bases numbered 5, after V lost 6 bases and J lost 7 bases. Enrollment of patients from Seattle took place during active infection, with longitudinal follow-up. The J gene is TRBJ1-5, the V gene TRBV11-2; 11 nucleotides agree with TRBD1. The clonotype comes from a woman in her twenties or thirties with COVID-19, enrolled during active disease. Material: peripheral blood. Written as DNA, the CDR3 is TGTGCCAGCAGTGGACAGGGGGCTGGGCAGCCCCAGCATTTT. Its protein product is CASSGQGAGQPQHF.